Listed below are T cell receptor beta chains from one sample, sequenced in a study of cytomegalovirus exposure and HLA in healthy donors. Repertoires were generated with immunoSEQ multiplex PCR, while TCRdb's copy carries only in-frame clones and drops some. The sample yields 150,000 to 200,000 clones, over 75% seen once. The sample taken for sequencing was PBMCs. These receptors were collected from a young man in good health and CMV-seronegative. The CDR3 runs from the conserved cysteine through the conserved F or W. The order of the fields is D gene, V gene, CDR3 length, J gene, CDR3 protein. The D gene is left open where the match is weak.

d_call: TRBD1; v_call: TRBV5-1; cdr3_length: 15; j_call: TRBJ1-4; cdr3_aa: CASSFGTGDGGKLFF
d_call: TRBD2; v_call: TRBV14; cdr3_length: 15; j_call: TRBJ2-1; cdr3_aa: CASSRLAGGFSEQFF
d_call: NA; v_call: TRBV27; cdr3_length: 15; j_call: TRBJ1-2; cdr3_aa: CASSLSSLAANGYTF
d_call: TRBD1; v_call: TRBV10-2; cdr3_length: 14; j_call: TRBJ2-7; cdr3_aa: CASNKRTGVHEQYF
d_call: TRBD2; v_call: TRBV7-3; cdr3_length: 14; j_call: TRBJ2-1; cdr3_aa: CASSSTSGGYEQFF
d_call: NA; v_call: TRBV5-1; cdr3_length: 16; j_call: TRBJ2-1; cdr3_aa: CASSFLLASSYNEQFF
d_call: NA; v_call: TRBV5-8; cdr3_length: 14; j_call: TRBJ2-7; cdr3_aa: CASSSGGISYEQYF
d_call: NA; v_call: TRBV7-3; cdr3_length: 20; j_call: TRBJ2-2; cdr3_aa: CASSLLSPASESANTGELFF
d_call: TRBD1; v_call: TRBV29-1; cdr3_length: 11; j_call: TRBJ1-1; cdr3_aa: CSVETGEKAFF
d_call: TRBD2; v_call: TRBV4-3; cdr3_length: 17; j_call: TRBJ2-3; cdr3_aa: CASSLTSGRDPTDTQYF
d_call: NA; v_call: TRBV4-1; cdr3_length: 17; j_call: TRBJ1-1; cdr3_aa: CASSQEDTLGVGSEAFF
d_call: TRBD2; v_call: TRBV23-1; cdr3_length: 14; j_call: NA; cdr3_aa: CASPAGTSPYEQYF
d_call: NA; v_call: TRBV4-2; cdr3_length: 14; j_call: TRBJ2-7; cdr3_aa: CASSQAADSYEQYF
d_call: TRBD1; v_call: TRBV28; cdr3_length: 15; j_call: TRBJ2-7; cdr3_aa: CASSPGTAIKYEQYF
d_call: NA; v_call: TRBV7-3; cdr3_length: 15; j_call: TRBJ2-1; cdr3_aa: CASSAEGQPYNEQFF
d_call: TRBD2; v_call: TRBV5-4; cdr3_length: 14; j_call: TRBJ2-5; cdr3_aa: CASSFGLAQETQYF
d_call: TRBD1; v_call: TRBV6-6; cdr3_length: 15; j_call: TRBJ1-5; cdr3_aa: CASSYWQGVDQPQHF
d_call: NA; v_call: TRBV11-2; cdr3_length: 16; j_call: TRBJ1-6; cdr3_aa: CASSLVSAADNSPLHF
d_call: TRBD2; v_call: TRBV29-1; cdr3_length: 14; j_call: TRBJ2-4; cdr3_aa: CSASSGGAKNIQYF
d_call: TRBD1; v_call: TRBV6-6; cdr3_length: 15; j_call: TRBJ2-7; cdr3_aa: CASSSPGQGSNEQYF
d_call: NA; v_call: TRBV21-1; cdr3_length: 17; j_call: TRBJ1-5; cdr3_aa: CASNKIGQPYSNQPQHF
d_call: NA; v_call: TRBV20-1; cdr3_length: 11; j_call: TRBJ2-7; cdr3_aa: CSASQAYEQYF
d_call: NA; v_call: TRBV28; cdr3_length: 15; j_call: TRBJ1-1; cdr3_aa: CASRTPGEGNTEAFF
d_call: TRBD2; v_call: TRBV13; cdr3_length: 14; j_call: TRBJ2-5; cdr3_aa: CASSFPAGGPAQYF
d_call: TRBD1; v_call: TRBV29-1; cdr3_length: 12; j_call: TRBJ1-5; cdr3_aa: CSVQGADQPQHF
d_call: TRBD2; v_call: TRBV7-9; cdr3_length: 15; j_call: TRBJ2-5; cdr3_aa: CASSSGLAGDETQYF
d_call: NA; v_call: TRBV6-5; cdr3_length: 15; j_call: TRBJ1-3; cdr3_aa: CASSYSAGTGNTIYF
d_call: NA; v_call: TRBV5-4; cdr3_length: 13; j_call: TRBJ2-2; cdr3_aa: CASSLQGTGELFF
d_call: TRBD2; v_call: TRBV6-5; cdr3_length: 16; j_call: TRBJ2-1; cdr3_aa: CASSYSGLAGGNEQFF
d_call: TRBD1; v_call: TRBV7-7; cdr3_length: 15; j_call: TRBJ2-3; cdr3_aa: CASSRTGVSTDTQYF
d_call: NA; v_call: TRBV19; cdr3_length: 14; j_call: TRBJ2-7; cdr3_aa: CASSITGSTYEQYF
d_call: TRBD1; v_call: TRBV4-1; cdr3_length: 15; j_call: TRBJ1-1; cdr3_aa: CASSQEGTGSSEAFF
d_call: NA; v_call: TRBV5-4; cdr3_length: 16; j_call: TRBJ2-2; cdr3_aa: CASSPGSLWNTGELFF
d_call: TRBD1; v_call: TRBV18; cdr3_length: 14; j_call: TRBJ1-5; cdr3_aa: CASTSDRDGQPQHF
d_call: TRBD2; v_call: TRBV27; cdr3_length: 13; j_call: TRBJ2-5; cdr3_aa: CASSPGGWKTQYF
d_call: NA; v_call: TRBV12-5; cdr3_length: 17; j_call: TRBJ2-7; cdr3_aa: CASGLPLAHVYSYEQYF
d_call: TRBD2; v_call: TRBV2; cdr3_length: 15; j_call: TRBJ2-3; cdr3_aa: CASKLLLAGTDTQYF
d_call: TRBD2; v_call: TRBV5-4; cdr3_length: 16; j_call: TRBJ2-5; cdr3_aa: CASSLVASGGYETQYF
d_call: NA; v_call: TRBV4-3; cdr3_length: 17; j_call: TRBJ2-7; cdr3_aa: CASSQDLRVFSTYEQYF
d_call: NA; v_call: TRBV28; cdr3_length: 14; j_call: TRBJ2-6; cdr3_aa: CASERGSGANVLTF
d_call: NA; v_call: TRBV7-9; cdr3_length: 17; j_call: TRBJ1-2; cdr3_aa: CASSSPRGGRINYGYTF
d_call: NA; v_call: TRBV23-1; cdr3_length: 14; j_call: TRBJ1-2; cdr3_aa: CASSQSEGFSGYTF
d_call: TRBD1; v_call: TRBV7-9; cdr3_length: 16; j_call: TRBJ2-2; cdr3_aa: CASSPRTGTNTGELFF
d_call: NA; v_call: TRBV6-1; cdr3_length: 15; j_call: TRBJ2-7; cdr3_aa: CASSVRQLSLYEQYF
d_call: TRBD1; v_call: TRBV5-4; cdr3_length: 15; j_call: TRBJ2-7; cdr3_aa: CASSYRQGGSYEQYF
d_call: NA; v_call: TRBV7-8; cdr3_length: 13; j_call: TRBJ1-2; cdr3_aa: CASSSDGFYGYTF
d_call: TRBD2; v_call: TRBV6-6; cdr3_length: 16; j_call: TRBJ2-7; cdr3_aa: CASSQGLAGVVYEQYF
d_call: NA; v_call: TRBV4-1; cdr3_length: 14; j_call: TRBJ2-7; cdr3_aa: CASSQDVTGPEQYF
d_call: TRBD1; v_call: TRBV5-5; cdr3_length: 20; j_call: TRBJ2-6; cdr3_aa: CASSLMIGQGQGSGANVLTF
d_call: NA; v_call: TRBV6-6; cdr3_length: 15; j_call: TRBJ2-5; cdr3_aa: CASSRPPGVEETQYF
d_call: NA; v_call: TRBV28; cdr3_length: 15; j_call: TRBJ1-4; cdr3_aa: CAIPEGGATNEKLFF
d_call: TRBD1; v_call: TRBV2; cdr3_length: 17; j_call: TRBJ2-3; cdr3_aa: CASSENDRQGRTDTQYF
d_call: NA; v_call: TRBV9; cdr3_length: 14; j_call: TRBJ1-1; cdr3_aa: CASSARDIRMEAFF
d_call: NA; v_call: TRBV27; cdr3_length: 14; j_call: TRBJ1-2; cdr3_aa: CASSLVGGLGGYTF
d_call: TRBD1; v_call: TRBV5-1; cdr3_length: 17; j_call: TRBJ1-3; cdr3_aa: CASSLVHGQGPGNTIYF
d_call: TRBD2; v_call: TRBV6-5; cdr3_length: 14; j_call: TRBJ2-2; cdr3_aa: CAIKTGGRVGELFF
d_call: TRBD2; v_call: TRBV5-1; cdr3_length: 15; j_call: TRBJ2-7; cdr3_aa: CASSAAGGGSYEQYF
d_call: NA; v_call: TRBV10-3; cdr3_length: 13; j_call: TRBJ1-2; cdr3_aa: CAIRSDSPYGYTF
d_call: NA; v_call: TRBV4-1; cdr3_length: 14; j_call: TRBJ2-5; cdr3_aa: CASSPGLPPGAQYF
d_call: NA; v_call: TRBV7-3; cdr3_length: 14; j_call: TRBJ2-2; cdr3_aa: CASSSHSGPGELFF